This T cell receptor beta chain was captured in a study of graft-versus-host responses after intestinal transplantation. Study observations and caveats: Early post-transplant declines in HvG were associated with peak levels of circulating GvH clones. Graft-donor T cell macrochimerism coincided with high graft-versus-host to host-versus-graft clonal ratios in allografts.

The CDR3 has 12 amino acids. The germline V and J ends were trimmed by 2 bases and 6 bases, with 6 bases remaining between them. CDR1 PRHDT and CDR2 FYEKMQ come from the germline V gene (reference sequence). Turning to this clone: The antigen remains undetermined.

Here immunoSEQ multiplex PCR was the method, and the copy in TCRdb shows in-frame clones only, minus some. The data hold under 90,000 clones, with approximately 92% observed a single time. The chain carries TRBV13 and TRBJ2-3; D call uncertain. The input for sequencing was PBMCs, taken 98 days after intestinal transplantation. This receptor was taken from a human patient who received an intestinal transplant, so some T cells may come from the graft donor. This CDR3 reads CASSLFGDTQYF. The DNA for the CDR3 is TGTGCCAGCAGCTTATTTGGGGATACGCAGTATTTT.